This TCR beta chain emerged from a study of cytomegalovirus exposure and HLA in healthy donors. Study-wide results and caveats: Reportedly, cytomegalovirus status was diagnosed with high sensitivity and specificity. Per a later analysis, HLA-associated TCR beta chains showed more clonal expansion than other, equally common TCR beta chains.

The V end was cut by 7 bases, the J end by 5 bases, with 18 bases between. This CDR3 has 15 residues. CDR1 is MNHEY, CDR2 SVGAGI, per germline. This PCR relied on a set of 60 Vbeta primers and 13 Jbeta primers. TCRdb's copy holds only in-frame clones and misses some; the assay was immunoSEQ multiplex PCR. Found here are around 100,000 clones, about 79% of them singletons; the top ten hold 2.6%. On this clone: The antigen remains unidentified.

This rearrangement joins TRBV6-5 to TRBJ1-5; no firm D call. The sample was PBMCs. The receptor's source is a man aged 50-59 years in good health and CMV-seropositive. The CDR3 sequence is CASTTRASPDQPQHF. CDR3 coding DNA: TGTGCCAGCACCACGAGGGCGAGCCCCGATCAGCCCCAGCATTTT.